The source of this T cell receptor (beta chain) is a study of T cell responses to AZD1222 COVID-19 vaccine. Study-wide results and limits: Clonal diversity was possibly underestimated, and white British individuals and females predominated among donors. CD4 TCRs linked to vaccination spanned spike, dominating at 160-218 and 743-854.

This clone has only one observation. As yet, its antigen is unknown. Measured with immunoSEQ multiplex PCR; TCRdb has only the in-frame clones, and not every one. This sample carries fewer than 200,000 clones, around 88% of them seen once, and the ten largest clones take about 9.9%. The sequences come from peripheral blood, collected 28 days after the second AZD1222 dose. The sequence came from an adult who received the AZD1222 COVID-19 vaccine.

CDR3 loop: CASSQEGGEQYF. The CDR3 nucleotides read TGCGCCAGCAGCCAAGAGGGGGGCGAGCAGTACTTC. The chain has TRBV4-1 and TRBJ2-7, with D possibly TRBD2 on 6 matching bases. This CDR3 has 12 amino acids. Trimming cost V 0 bases and J 6 bases, with 6 bases left between them. Germline CDR1 reads MGHRA; CDR2 reads YSYEKL.